Following are 31 T cell receptor beta chains from one sample sequenced in a study of vaccination effects on CD4 cells after COVID-19. The ViraFEST assay expanded antigen-specific CD4+ T cells with viral peptide pools before sequencing. CD4+ T cells were isolated after less than 12 days of culture. Only in-frame clones appear in the TCRdb table, and some are missing; sequencing was by immunoSEQ multiplex PCR. Here the sample spans approximately 30,000 clones, approximately 61% being singletons. Their specific antigens are unknown. The sample here was CD4+ T cells from PBMCs cultured with HCoV-229E spike peptides, taken before COVID-19 vaccination. These receptors were taken from a human donor who received a COVID-19 vaccine.

J is TRBJ1-2 and V is TRBV11-2, with D tentatively TRBD1 (5 bases). The ends were cut back, 9 bases at V and 7 bases at J, with 15 bases in the middle. The CDR3 runs 12 residues. The germline CDR1 and CDR2 sequences are SGHAT and FQNNGV. The CDR3 loop reads CASGGGSSGYTF. The CDR3 region has the DNA TGTGCCAGTGGGGGGGGGTCGTCTGGCTACACCTTC.

V usage is TRBV7-2 and J usage is TRBJ2-5, with TRBD1 matching over 8 bases. Trimming cost V 1 base and J 5 bases; bases outside gene matches: 6. Germline assignment: CDR1 SGHTA and CDR2 FQGNSA. The CDR3 loop spans 15 amino acids. The DNA for the CDR3 is TGTGCCAGCAGCTTAGAGCTAGGACAGGGTGAGACCCAGTACTTC. Translated: CASSLELGQGETQYF.

This clone was counted a single time. This chain uses TRBV19 with TRBJ2-2; D uncertain. V lost 8 bases, J lost 4 bases, and 17 bases lay in between. CDR3 length: 15 residues. Germline-derived CDR1 and CDR2 are LNHDA and SQIVND (reference sequence). CDR3 amino acids: CASGRPLTSTGELFF. As DNA, the CDR3 is TGTGCCAGTGGCAGGCCCTTAACCTCCACCGGGGAGCTGTTTTTT. Full variable domain (outside the CDR3, taken from reference TRBV19 and TRBJ2-2): DGGITQSPKYLFRKEGQNVTLSCEQNLNHDAMYWYRQDPGQGLRLIYYSQIVNDFQKGDIAEGYSVSREKKESFPLTVTSAQKNPTAFYLCASGRPLTSTGELFFGEGSRLTVL.

The chain uses TRBV4-3 and TRBJ2-1; D is perhaps TRBD2 (6 bases). V dropped 3 bases and J dropped 5 bases, with 14 bases sitting between them. The CDR3 totals 15 residues. CDR1 is LGHNA and CDR2 is YSLEER in the germline V gene. CDR3 protein: CASSHARGNHNEQFF. Written as DNA, the CDR3 is TGCGCCAGCAGCCACGCCCGGGGGAACCACAATGAGCAGTTCTTC.

V is TRBV7-9 and J is TRBJ1-2, with D maybe TRBD1 (6 bases). The CDR3 extends over 16 amino acids. Germline V gene sequence: CDR1 SEHNR, CDR2 FQNEAQ (reference sequence). Trimming pared 5 bases from V and 4 bases from J, leaving 20 bases between. CDR3 in amino acids: CASSPRGQSGIYGYTF. In DNA form, the CDR3 reads TGTGCCAGCAGCCCCCGGGGGCAGTCGGGGATCTATGGCTACACCTTC.

This clone appeared a single time. The genes are TRBV7-9 and TRBJ1-3; D remains unclear. Germline loops: CDR1 SEHNR, CDR2 FQNEAQ (reference sequence). There are 16 residues in the CDR3. V lost 1 base and J lost 0, with 10 bases in between. The chain's CDR3 is CASSLGQASSGNTIYF. The CDR3 bases are TGTGCCAGCAGCTTAGGGCAGGCCTCCTCTGGAAACACCATATATTTT.

V gene TRBV21-1 combines with J gene TRBJ2-1. TRBV21-1 represents a pseudogene. The CDR3 is made up of 15 amino acids. This CDR3 reads CASSNKAALQHEQFF. The CDR3, as DNA: TGTGCCAGCAGCAATAAGGCGGCCCTACAGCATGAGCAGTTCTTC.

The chain links TRBV3-1 (or the pseudogene TRBV3-2) to TRBJ2-3; 9 bases agree with TRBD2. There are 16 residues in the CDR3. V was clipped by 1 base and J by 1 base; unmatched bases: 3. Germline loops: CDR1 LGHDT, CDR2 YNNKEL (reference sequence). As DNA, the CDR3 is TGTGCCAGCAGCCAAGCTGGCGGGGGGGGCACAGATACGCAGTATTTT. Translation gives CASSQAGGGGTDTQYF.

The chain combines TRBV5-6 with TRBJ2-7; 9 bases line up with TRBD1. V was pared by 4 bases and J by 5 bases, with 7 bases of the junction left unmatched. Germline lookup yields CDR1 SGHDT and CDR2 YYEEEE. The CDR3 is 14 amino acids. The CDR3 sequence is CASSVTGQGNEQYF. DNA for the CDR3: TGTGCCAGCAGCGTCACGGGACAGGGCAACGAGCAGTACTTC.

This clone was picked up one time. The rearrangement uses TRBV3-1 (or the pseudogene TRBV3-2) and TRBJ2-1; 9 bases map to TRBD1. J was trimmed by 4 bases and V by 0 bases; bases with no gene match: 19. The CDR3 has 21 amino acids. Per germline, CDR1 LGHDT and CDR2 YNNKEL (reference sequence). The CDR3 DNA reads as TGTGCCAGCAGCCAAGATCGGGTGTGGGGCGCGGACAGGGGAGGTTACAATGAGCAGTTCTTC. Residues: CASSQDRVWGADRGGYNEQFF.

This chain connects TRBV7-3 to TRBJ2-1; maybe TRBD2 (6 bases). Germline-derived CDR1 and CDR2 are SGHTA and FQGTGA. The V end was cut by 5 bases, the J end by 5 bases, with 10 bases between. There are 13 residues in the CDR3. CDR3 sequence (DNA): TGTGCCAGCAGCCTAGGACTAAACAATGAGCAGTTCTTC. As protein: CASSLGLNNEQFF.

This clone was counted between two and nine times. The rearrangement links TRBV2 to TRBJ1-2; D remains ambiguous. The germline V gene encodes CDR1 SNHLY and CDR2 FYNNEI. This CDR3 is 11 amino acids long. The ends were cut back, 11 bases at V and 1 base at J, with 8 bases in the middle. CDR3 sequence reads: CAAGINYGYTF. In DNA form, the CDR3 reads TGTGCCGCCGGGATTAACTATGGCTACACCTTC.

V and J are TRBV6-5 and TRBJ1-2; no clear D. V was shortened by 7 bases and J by 1 base, with 10 bases between the two germline ends. This CDR3 region has 13 residues. The germline V gene has CDR1 MNHEY and CDR2 SVGAGI. In DNA form, the CDR3 reads TGTGCCAGCAAGGAGTCGAATAACTATGGCTACACCTTC. Amino acid sequence: CASKESNNYGYTF.

The chain combines TRBV2 with TRBJ2-5, with 8 bases aligning to TRBD1. J lost 9 bases, V lost 6 bases, and 3 bases had no gene match. The CDR3 spans 11 residues. CDR1 and CDR2 from the germline V gene are SNHLY and FYNNEI. CDR3 protein: CASRGQAAQYF. CDR3 DNA: TGTGCCAGCAGGGGACAGGCGGCCCAGTACTTC. Full variable domain (remainder filled in from reference TRBV2 and TRBJ2-5): EPEVTQTPSHQVTQMGQEVILRCVPISNHLYFYWYRQILGQKVEFLVSFYNNEISEKSEIFDDQFSVERPDGSNFTLKIRSTKLEDSAMYFCASRGQAAQYFGPGTRLLVL.

CDR3 sequence (DNA): TGTGCCAGCAGCCCAGGGGGCGGGTTCAATGAGCAGTTCTTC. Translated: CASSPGGGFNEQFF. The chain is built from TRBV4-2 and TRBJ2-1, with 8 bases identical to TRBD1. The CDR3 extends over 14 amino acids. Trimming at V came to 4 bases and at J to 6 bases, leaving 5 bases not matched to a gene. The germline V gene has CDR1 LGHNA and CDR2 YNFKEQ.

This clone was recorded a few times. The chain employs TRBV5-6 and TRBJ1-2, with D hard to call. The germline V gene has CDR1 SGHDT and CDR2 YYEEEE. The CDR3 covers 12 residues. V lost 0 bases and J 6 bases, leaving 6 bases between the germline ends. The DNA of the CDR3 is TGTGCCAGCAGCTTGGCTCGCGATGGCTACACCTTC. It codes for CASSLARDGYTF.

The chain employs TRBV6-5 and TRBJ2-1, with 8 positions matching TRBD2. This CDR3 comprises 15 residues. Looked up from germline, CDR1 is MNHEY and CDR2 is SVGAGI. V shed 6 bases, J shed 6 bases, and the junction held 10 bases outside the gene matches. For the CDR3, the DNA is TGTGCCAGCAGCCTACTAGCGGAGACAAGCAATGAGCAGTTCTTC. This sequence encodes CASSLLAETSNEQFF.

This clone was detected once. The chain employs TRBV28 and TRBJ1-5; 8 bases are shared with TRBD1. V was pared by 4 bases and J by 0 bases, with 2 bases of the junction left unmatched. CDR1 and CDR2 (germline): MDHEN, SYDVKM. The CDR3 length is 15 residues. CDR3 sequence (DNA): TGTGCCAGCAGTTCGACAGGGGTTAGCAATCAGCCCCAGCATTTT. It is translated as CASSSTGVSNQPQHF. The entire variable domain, with the rest obtained from reference TRBV28 and TRBJ1-5, is as follows: DVKVTQSSRYLVKRTGEKVFLECVQDMDHENMFWYRQDPGLGLRLIYFSYDVKMKEKGDIPEGYSVSREKKERFSLILESASTNQTSMYLCASSSTGVSNQPQHFGDGTRLSIL.

The V and J genes are TRBV3-1 (or the pseudogene TRBV3-2) and TRBJ2-3; TRBD2 matches 9 bases. Per germline, CDR1 LGHDT and CDR2 YNNKEL (reference sequence). V lost 1 base and J lost 0; bases outside the gene matches: 14. This CDR3 region has 20 residues. The CDR3 sequence is CASSQVPREGILSSTDTQYF. The CDR3 DNA sequence: TGTGCCAGCAGCCAAGTTCCGCGGGAGGGTATCCTCTCTAGCACAGATACGCAGTATTTT.

V and J are TRBV10-3 and TRBJ2-7, with TRBD2 identical over 10 bases. Germline V gives CDR1 ENHRY, CDR2 SYGVKD. This CDR3 is 15 amino acids long. J gave up 6 bases and V 2 bases, and 7 bases lay outside the gene matches. The DNA of the CDR3 is TGTGCCATCAGTGAGAGGGTGGTAGCGGGGGGCGAGCAGTACTTC. Its protein is CAISERVVAGGEQYF.

V usage is TRBV18 and J usage is TRBJ1-2; no reliable D call. Between the trimmed V and J ends, which lost 1 base and 0 bases, there was a span of 6 bases. CDR3 length: 14 residues. The V gene's germline CDR1 is KGHSH and CDR2 LQKENI. CDR3 DNA sequence: TGTGCCAGCTCACCACAGGGTCCTAACTATGGCTACACCTTC. It specifies CASSPQGPNYGYTF.

This chain uses TRBV7-8 with TRBJ1-5; a possible D gene is TRBD1 (6 bases). The CDR3 consists of 15 residues. CDR1 is SGHVS, CDR2 FQNEAQ, per germline. V was shortened by 4 bases and J by 1 base, with 11 bases between the two germline ends. The chain's CDR3 is CASSSGEWSNQPQHF. The CDR3 bases are TGTGCCAGCAGCTCAGGGGAATGGAGCAATCAGCCCCAGCATTTT.

Only a few counts were recorded for this clone. This chain uses TRBV6-5 with TRBJ1-1; D gene unclear. CDR3 length equals 11 residues. Trimming removed 5 bases at V and 6 bases at J, with 7 bases between. Germline V gene sequence: CDR1 MNHEY, CDR2 SVGAGI. The CDR3 DNA reads as TGTGCCAGCAGTCCACGGGCTGAAGCTTTCTTT. It codes for CASSPRAEAFF.

CDR3 region: CASSPGTGEGYTF. DNA of the CDR3: TGTGCCAGCAGCCCCGGGACAGGGGAAGGCTACACCTTC. V gene TRBV11-3 combines with J gene TRBJ1-2, with TRBD1 identical over 10 bases. Per the germline V gene, CDR1 is SGHNT and CDR2 is YENEEA. The CDR3 totals 13 residues. Losses at the gene ends were 5 bases for V and 8 bases for J; bases not matched to a gene: 5.

The rearrangement uses TRBV19 and TRBJ2-1; TRBD2 matches at 13 bases. After removal of 5 bases from V and 2 bases from J, the junction contained 3 bases not matched to a gene. In germline, CDR1 is LNHDA, CDR2 SQIVND (reference sequence). The CDR3 runs to 16 residues. For the CDR3, the DNA is TGTGCCAGTAGTCTAACTAGCGGGAGGGCCTACAATGAGCAGTTCTTC. Its protein is CASSLTSGRAYNEQFF.

The V and J genes are TRBV2 and TRBJ2-7; D is undetermined. The CDR3 consists of 15 residues. Trimming stripped 6 bases from V and 3 bases from J, with 18 bases between. Per the germline V gene, CDR1 is SNHLY and CDR2 is FYNNEI. The CDR3 bases are TGTGCCAGCAGACCAATAGGTCGCACCTACTACGAGCAGTACTTC. It yields the protein CASRPIGRTYYEQYF.

Only a few counts were recorded for this clone. The chain recombines TRBV11-2 with TRBJ1-1, with 8 bases lining up with TRBD1. Germline CDR1 is SGHAT and CDR2 is FQNNGV. This CDR3 region has 15 residues. The trim removed 5 bases at V and 3 bases at J, leaving 8 bases unmatched. This CDR3 reads CASSPNRGVDTEAFF. The CDR3 DNA reads as TGTGCCAGCAGCCCCAACAGGGGGGTGGACACTGAAGCTTTCTTT. The complete variable domain, with remaining parts taken from reference TRBV11-2 and TRBJ1-1, reads EAGVAQSPRYKIIEKRQSVAFWCNPISGHATLYWYQQILGQGPKLLIQFQNNGVVDDSQLPKDRFSAERLKGVDSTLKIQPAKLEDSAVYLCASSPNRGVDTEAFFGQGTRLTVV.

In nucleotides, the CDR3 is TGTGCCAGCAGCCAAGACGCTAGACCAAAGCTGTTTTTT. This sequence encodes CASSQDARPKLFF. The rearrangement joins TRBV3-1 (or the pseudogene TRBV3-2) to TRBJ2-2; D remains unclear. Germline V CDR1 and CDR2: LGHDT, YNNKEL (reference sequence). Trimming removed 0 bases from V and 12 bases from J, with 11 bases in between. The CDR3 length is 13 residues.

The chain combines TRBV9 with TRBJ2-2; tentative D call: TRBD2 (5 bases). Germline V gives CDR1 SGDLS, CDR2 YYNGEE. The V end lost 1 base, the J end lost 1 base, and 8 bases lay between the germline ends. This CDR3 is 15 amino acids long. CDR3 bases: TGTGCCAGCAGCGTAACCGGGATGAACACCGGGGAGCTGTTTTTT. This gives the protein CASSVTGMNTGELFF. Filled out from reference TRBV9 and TRBJ2-2, the complete variable domain reads DSGVTQTPKHLITATGQRVTLRCSPRSGDLSVYWYQQSLDQGLQFLIQYYNGEERAKGNILERFSAQQFPDLHSELNLSSLELGDSALYFCASSVTGMNTGELFFGEGSRLTVL.

The CDR3 here is CASSRQEIKNIQYF. The CDR3 region has the DNA TGCGCCAGCAGCCGACAGGAGATCAAAAACATTCAGTACTTC. The chain joins TRBV5-1 to TRBJ2-4, with D perhaps matching TRBD1 (6 bases). Germline V CDR1 and CDR2: SGHRS, YFSETQ. The germline V and J ends were trimmed by 4 bases and 3 bases, with 11 bases remaining between them. The CDR3 totals 14 residues. Filled out from reference TRBV5-1 and TRBJ2-4, the complete variable domain reads KAGVTQTPRYLIKTRGQQVTLSCSPISGHRSVSWYQQTPGQGLQFLFEYFSETQRNKGNFPGRFSGRQFSNSRSEMNVSTLELGDSALYLCASSRQEIKNIQYFGAGTRLSVL.

The chain carries TRBV19 and TRBJ2-2; 8 bases are a match to TRBD2. J lost 4 bases, V lost 5 bases, and 15 bases had no gene match. This CDR3 spans 18 amino acids. In germline, CDR1 is LNHDA, CDR2 SQIVND (reference sequence). CDR3 DNA: TGTGCCAGTAGTCTGGTTGGGAGCGGGAGAAAACTCACCGGGGAGCTGTTTTTT. Its protein is CASSLVGSGRKLTGELFF.